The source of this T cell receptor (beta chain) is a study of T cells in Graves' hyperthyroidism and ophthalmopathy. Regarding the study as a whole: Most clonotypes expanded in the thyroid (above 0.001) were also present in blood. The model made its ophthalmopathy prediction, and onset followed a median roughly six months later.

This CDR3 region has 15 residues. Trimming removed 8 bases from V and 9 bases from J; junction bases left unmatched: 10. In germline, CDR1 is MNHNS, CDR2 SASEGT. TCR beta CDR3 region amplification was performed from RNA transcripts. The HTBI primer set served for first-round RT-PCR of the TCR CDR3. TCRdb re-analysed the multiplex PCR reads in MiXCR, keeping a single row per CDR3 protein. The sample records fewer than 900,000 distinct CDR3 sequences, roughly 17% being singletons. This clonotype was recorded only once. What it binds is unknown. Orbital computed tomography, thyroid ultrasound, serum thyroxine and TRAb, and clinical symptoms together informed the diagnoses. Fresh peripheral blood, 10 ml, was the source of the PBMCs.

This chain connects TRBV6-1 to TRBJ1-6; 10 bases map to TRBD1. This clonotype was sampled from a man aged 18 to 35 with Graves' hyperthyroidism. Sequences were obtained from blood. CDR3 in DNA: TGTGCCAGCGGCGCGGGACAGGGGAGAGGTTCACCCCTCCACTTT. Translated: CASGAGQGRGSPLHF.